The source of this TCR beta chain is a study of Graves' ophthalmopathy and Graves' hyperthyroidism. In this sample, this clonotype turned up many times. The authors amplified TCR beta CDR3 regions, and they did so from RNA transcripts for repertoire sequencing. The authors performed first-round RT-PCR with HTBI primers and then a second-round multiplex PCR. TCRdb re-derived calls from the multiplex PCR reads in MiXCR, one entry per CDR3 protein. The sample yields approximately 460,000 distinct CDR3 sequences, 13% to 15% seen once. Trimming took off 2 bases at V and 3 bases at J, with 7 bases between the two ends. This CDR3 is built from 13 residues. In germline, CDR1 is MNHEY, CDR2 SVGEGT.

The sample taken for sequencing was blood. The chain recombines TRBV6-2 or TRBV6-3 with TRBJ1-2; D not resolved. This TCR was recovered from a young woman with Graves' ophthalmopathy. The DNA of the CDR3 is TGTGCCAGCAGTTACGGAGGACACTATGGCTACACCTTC. Translation gives CASSYGGHYGYTF.